This TCR beta chain was observed in a study of blood T cell repertoires in COVID-19. Background on the study: Samples came from the United States, Italy and Spain, spanning acute and convalescent COVID-19. T cells, B-cell-depleted T cells, or PBMCs provided the cDNA or gDNA that served as material.

Trimming shortened V by 1 base and J by 9 bases, and 10 bases separated the two germline ends. Germline CDR1 reads SNHLY; CDR2 reads FYNNEI. The CDR3 has 13 amino acids. Per the authors' pipeline: Counts of nucleated cells, estimated from reference gene primer amplification, were obtained. Assay: immunoSEQ multiplex PCR; the TCRdb copy retains only in-frame clones and omits some. V, J and clone size were drawn from that table, and D and trimming were deduced from the DNA. The sample comprises 220,000 or so clones, roughly 81% of which are singletons, and over 2.5% rests with the top ten. This chain joins TRBV2 and TRBJ2-1, with a possible D match to TRBD1 (5 bases). The sample taken for sequencing was peripheral blood. This clonotype was sampled from a man between 45 and 60 years old who had recovered from COVID-19. The CDR3 region is CASSEGRAFEQFF. The DNA for the CDR3 is TGTGCCAGCAGTGAAGGCAGGGCATTTGAGCAGTTCTTC.